This T cell receptor beta chain is from a study of CD8+ T cells in alopecia areata. The treatment: oral pan-JAK inhibitor, 5-10 mg twice daily. In its sample, this clone was seen a few times. As the sequencing template, cDNA was produced by extracting RNA and reverse transcribing it. Libraries were prepared by immunoSEQ multiplex PCR; TCRdb keeps only in-frame clonotypes and omits some of them. The data contain fewer than 100,000 clones, around 60% of them seen just once; the ten biggest clones take up around 16%. The CDR3 spans 19 residues. V lost 1 base to trimming and J lost 3 bases, with 25 bases between them. In germline, CDR1 is SGHTA, CDR2 FQGNSA.

This chain uses TRBV7-2 with TRBJ2-7; perhaps TRBD2 as D (5 bases). The sequences come from CD8+ T cells sorted from blood, collected at week 4, from a patient treated with tofacitinib. The clonotype was recovered from a human donor with alopecia areata. CDR3 sequence (DNA): TGTGCCAGCAGCTTAGGCGAGGGATTTAGTGTGTCCTACTACTACGAGCAGTACTTC. It codes for CASSLGEGFSVSYYYEQYF.